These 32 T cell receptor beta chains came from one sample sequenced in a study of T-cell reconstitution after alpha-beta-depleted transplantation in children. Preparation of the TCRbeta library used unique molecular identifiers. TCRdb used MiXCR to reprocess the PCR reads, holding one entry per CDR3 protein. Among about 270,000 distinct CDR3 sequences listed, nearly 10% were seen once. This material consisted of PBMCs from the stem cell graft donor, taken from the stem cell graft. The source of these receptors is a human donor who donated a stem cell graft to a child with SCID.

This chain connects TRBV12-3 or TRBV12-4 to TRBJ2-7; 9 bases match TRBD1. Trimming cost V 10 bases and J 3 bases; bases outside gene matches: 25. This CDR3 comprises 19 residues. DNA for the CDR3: TGTGCCATCTGTTTGGGGAGAGACAGGGGGTGGATTAAGGGCTACGAGCAGTACTTC. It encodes CAICLGRDRGWIKGYEQYF.

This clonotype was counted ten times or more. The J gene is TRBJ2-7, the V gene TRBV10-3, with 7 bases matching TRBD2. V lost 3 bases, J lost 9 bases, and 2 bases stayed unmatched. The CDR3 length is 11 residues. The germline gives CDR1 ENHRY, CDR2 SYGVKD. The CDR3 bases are TGTGCCATCAGTGACCCTAGCGGGCAGTACTTC. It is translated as CAISDPSGQYF.

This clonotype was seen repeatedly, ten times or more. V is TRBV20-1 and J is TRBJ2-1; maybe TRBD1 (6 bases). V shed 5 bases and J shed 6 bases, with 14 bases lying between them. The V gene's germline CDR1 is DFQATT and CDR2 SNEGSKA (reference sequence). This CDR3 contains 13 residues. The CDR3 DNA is TGCAGTGCTTTCCTAGGACAGAGCAATGAGCAGTTCTTC. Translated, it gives CSAFLGQSNEQFF.

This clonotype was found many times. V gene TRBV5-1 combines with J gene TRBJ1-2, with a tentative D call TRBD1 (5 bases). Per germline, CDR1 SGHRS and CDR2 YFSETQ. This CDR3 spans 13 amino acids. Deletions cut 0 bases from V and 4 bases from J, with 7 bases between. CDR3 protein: CASSLEGSYGYTF. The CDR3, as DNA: TGCGCCAGCAGCTTGGAGGGGAGCTATGGCTACACCTTC.

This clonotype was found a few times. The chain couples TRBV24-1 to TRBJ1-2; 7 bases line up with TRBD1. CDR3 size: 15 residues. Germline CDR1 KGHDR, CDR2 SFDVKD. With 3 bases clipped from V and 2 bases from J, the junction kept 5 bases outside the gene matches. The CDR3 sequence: CATSDGPGGNYGYTF. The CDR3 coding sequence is TGTGCCACCAGTGATGGACCAGGGGGGAACTATGGCTACACCTTC.

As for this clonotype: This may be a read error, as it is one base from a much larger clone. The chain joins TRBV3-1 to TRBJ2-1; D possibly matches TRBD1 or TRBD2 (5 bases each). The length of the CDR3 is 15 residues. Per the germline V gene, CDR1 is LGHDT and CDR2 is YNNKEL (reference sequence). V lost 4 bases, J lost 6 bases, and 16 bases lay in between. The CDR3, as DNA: TGTGCCAGCAGCCTCCCCGGGACGTACATCAATGAGCAGTTCTTC. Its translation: CASSLPGTYINEQFF.

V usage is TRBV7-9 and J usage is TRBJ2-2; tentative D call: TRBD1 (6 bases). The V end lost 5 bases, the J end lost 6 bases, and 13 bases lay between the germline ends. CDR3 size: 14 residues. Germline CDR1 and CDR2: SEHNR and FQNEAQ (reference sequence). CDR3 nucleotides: TGTGCCAGCAGCGGACAGTCAGGGGCCGGGGAGCTGTTTTTT. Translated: CASSGQSGAGELFF.

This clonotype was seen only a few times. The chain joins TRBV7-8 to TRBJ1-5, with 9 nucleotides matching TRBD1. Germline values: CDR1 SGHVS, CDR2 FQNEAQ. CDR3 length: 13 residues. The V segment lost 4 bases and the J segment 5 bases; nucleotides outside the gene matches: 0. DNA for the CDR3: TGTGCCAGCAGCTGGGACAGGGATCAGCCCCAGCATTTT. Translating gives CASSWDRDQPQHF.

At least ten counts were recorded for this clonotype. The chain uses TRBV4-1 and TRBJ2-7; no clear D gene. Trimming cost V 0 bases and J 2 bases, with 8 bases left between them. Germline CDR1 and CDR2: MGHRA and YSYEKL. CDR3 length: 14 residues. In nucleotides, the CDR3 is TGCGCCAGCAGCCAAGAGGGCTTAACCTACGAGCAGTACTTC. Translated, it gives CASSQEGLTYEQYF.

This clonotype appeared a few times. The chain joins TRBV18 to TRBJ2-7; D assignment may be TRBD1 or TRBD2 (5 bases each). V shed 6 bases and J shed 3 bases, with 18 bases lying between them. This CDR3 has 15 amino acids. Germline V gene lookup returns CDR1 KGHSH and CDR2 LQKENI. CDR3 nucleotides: TGTGCCAGCTCCTCCAGTAGGGCAGGGAGCTACGAGCAGTACTTC. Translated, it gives CASSSSRAGSYEQYF.

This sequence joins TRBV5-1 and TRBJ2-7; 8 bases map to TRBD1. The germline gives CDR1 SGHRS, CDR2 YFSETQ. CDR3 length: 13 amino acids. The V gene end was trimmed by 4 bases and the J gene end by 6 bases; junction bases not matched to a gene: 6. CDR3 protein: CASSVDRGLEQYF. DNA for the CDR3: TGCGCCAGCAGCGTTGACAGGGGACTCGAGCAGTACTTC.

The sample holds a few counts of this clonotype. CDR3: CASSYSRSRENEKLFF. CDR3 DNA sequence: TGTGCCAGCAGTTACTCGAGGTCCAGGGAGAATGAAAAACTGTTTTTT. The chain employs TRBV6-5 and TRBJ1-4, with D maybe TRBD1 (5 bases). Germline V gene data show CDR1 as MNHEY and CDR2 as SVGAGI. V gave up 0 bases and J gave up 5 bases, with 13 bases separating them. This CDR3 region has 16 residues.

CDR3 in DNA: TGCGCCAGCAGCGGACTAGCGGGGGGAAAAGTGGGCGAGCAGTACTTC. Protein product: CASSGLAGGKVGEQYF. The V gene is TRBV5-1, the J gene TRBJ2-7, with 14 nucleotides matching TRBD2. This CDR3 comprises 16 residues. V lost 4 bases to trimming and J lost 6 bases; unmatched junction nucleotides: 9. Germline lookup yields CDR1 SGHRS and CDR2 YFSETQ.

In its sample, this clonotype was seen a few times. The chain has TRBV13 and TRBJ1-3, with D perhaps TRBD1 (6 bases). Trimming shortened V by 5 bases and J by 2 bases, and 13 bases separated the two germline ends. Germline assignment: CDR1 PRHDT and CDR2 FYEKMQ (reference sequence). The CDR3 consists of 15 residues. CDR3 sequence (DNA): TGTGCCAGCAGCCTACAGACAGGCACTGGAAACACCATATATTTT. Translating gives CASSLQTGTGNTIYF.

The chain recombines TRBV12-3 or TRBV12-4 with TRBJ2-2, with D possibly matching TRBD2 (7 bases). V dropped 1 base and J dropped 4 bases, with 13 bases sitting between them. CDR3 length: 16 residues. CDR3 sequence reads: CASSLEVGGPTGELFF. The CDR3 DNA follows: TGTGCCAGCAGTTTAGAGGTGGGGGGGCCCACCGGGGAGCTGTTTTTT.

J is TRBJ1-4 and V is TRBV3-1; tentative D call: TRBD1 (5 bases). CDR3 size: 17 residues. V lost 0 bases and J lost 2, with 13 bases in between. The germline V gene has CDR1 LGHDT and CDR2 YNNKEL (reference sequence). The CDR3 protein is CASSQEAGRATNEKLFF. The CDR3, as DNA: TGTGCCAGCAGCCAAGAAGCAGGGCGAGCGACTAATGAAAAACTGTTTTTT.

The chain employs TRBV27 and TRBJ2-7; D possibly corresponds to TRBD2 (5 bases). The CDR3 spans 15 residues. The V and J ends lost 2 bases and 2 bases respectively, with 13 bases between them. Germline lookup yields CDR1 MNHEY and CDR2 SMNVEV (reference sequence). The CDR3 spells CASSLGDRGTYEQYF. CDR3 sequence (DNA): TGTGCCAGCAGTTTAGGTGATCGGGGAACCTACGAGCAGTACTTC.

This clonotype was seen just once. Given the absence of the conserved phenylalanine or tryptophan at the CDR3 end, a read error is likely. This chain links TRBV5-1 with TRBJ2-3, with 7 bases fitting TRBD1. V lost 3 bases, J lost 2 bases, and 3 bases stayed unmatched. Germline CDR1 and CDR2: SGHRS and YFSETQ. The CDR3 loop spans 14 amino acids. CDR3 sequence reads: CASSWGQNTDTQYL. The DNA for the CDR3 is TGCGCCAGCAGCTGGGGACAGAACACAGATACGCAGTATCTT.

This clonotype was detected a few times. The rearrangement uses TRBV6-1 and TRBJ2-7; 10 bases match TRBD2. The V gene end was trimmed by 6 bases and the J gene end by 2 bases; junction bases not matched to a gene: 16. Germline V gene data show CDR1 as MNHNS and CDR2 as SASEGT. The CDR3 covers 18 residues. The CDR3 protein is CASSRSSGGAFSAYEQYF. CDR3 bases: TGTGCCAGCAGCCGATCTAGCGGGGGCGCGTTTTCTGCCTACGAGCAGTACTTC.

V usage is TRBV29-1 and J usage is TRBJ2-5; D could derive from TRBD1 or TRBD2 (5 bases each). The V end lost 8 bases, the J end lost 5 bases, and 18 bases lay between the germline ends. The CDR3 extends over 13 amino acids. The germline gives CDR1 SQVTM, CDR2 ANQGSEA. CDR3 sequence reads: CSTNRGDGETQYF. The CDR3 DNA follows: TGCAGCACCAACAGAGGGGACGGGGAGACCCAGTACTTC. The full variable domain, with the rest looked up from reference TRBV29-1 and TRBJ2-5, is SAVISQKPSRDICQRGTSLTIQCQVDSQVTMMFWYRQQPGQSLTLIATANQGSEATYESGFVIDKFPISRPNLTFSTLTVSNMSPEDSSIYLCSTNRGDGETQYFGPGTRLLVL.

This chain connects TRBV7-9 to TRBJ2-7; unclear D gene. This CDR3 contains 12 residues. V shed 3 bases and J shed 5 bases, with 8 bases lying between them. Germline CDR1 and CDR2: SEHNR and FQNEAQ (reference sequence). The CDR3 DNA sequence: TGTGCCAGCAGCTTCGTTTCCAACGAGCAGTACTTC. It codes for CASSFVSNEQYF. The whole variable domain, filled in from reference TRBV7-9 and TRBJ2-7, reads DTGVSQNPRHKITKRGQNVTFRCDPISEHNRLYWYRQTLGQGPEFLTYFQNEAQLEKSRLLSDRFSAERPKGSFSTLEIQRTEQGDSAMYLCASSFVSNEQYFGPGTRLTVT.

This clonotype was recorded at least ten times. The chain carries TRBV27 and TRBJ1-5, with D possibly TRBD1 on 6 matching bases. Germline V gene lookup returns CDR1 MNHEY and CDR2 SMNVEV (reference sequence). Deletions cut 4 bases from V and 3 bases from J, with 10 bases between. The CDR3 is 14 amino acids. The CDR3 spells CASSSRGTNQPQHF. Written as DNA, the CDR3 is TGTGCCAGCAGTTCCAGGGGCACCAATCAGCCCCAGCATTTT.

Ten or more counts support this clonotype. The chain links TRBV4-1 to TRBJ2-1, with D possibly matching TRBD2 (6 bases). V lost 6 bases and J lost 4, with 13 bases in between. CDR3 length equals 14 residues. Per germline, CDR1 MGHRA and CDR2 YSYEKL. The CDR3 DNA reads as TGCGCCAGCAGACAGACGGGAGAGTACAATGAGCAGTTCTTC. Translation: CASRQTGEYNEQFF.

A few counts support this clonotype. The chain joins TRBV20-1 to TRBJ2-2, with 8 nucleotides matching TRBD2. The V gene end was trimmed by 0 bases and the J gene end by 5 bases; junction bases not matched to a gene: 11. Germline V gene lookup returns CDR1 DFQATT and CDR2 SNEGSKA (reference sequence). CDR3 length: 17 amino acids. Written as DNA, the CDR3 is TGCAGTGCTAGAGATCGCTATTTGCTAGCGGGTACCGGGGAGCTGTTTTTT. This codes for CSARDRYLLAGTGELFF.

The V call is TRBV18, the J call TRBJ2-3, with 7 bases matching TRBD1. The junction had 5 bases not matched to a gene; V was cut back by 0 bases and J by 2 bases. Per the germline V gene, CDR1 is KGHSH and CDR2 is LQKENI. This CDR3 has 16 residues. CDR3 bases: TGTGCCAGCTCACCACCTTGGGACAGACTCACAGATACGCAGTATTTT. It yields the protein CASSPPWDRLTDTQYF.

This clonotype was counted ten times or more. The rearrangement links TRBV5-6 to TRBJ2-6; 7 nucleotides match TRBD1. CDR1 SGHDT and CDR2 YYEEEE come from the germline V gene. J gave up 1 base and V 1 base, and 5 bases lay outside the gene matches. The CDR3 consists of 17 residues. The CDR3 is CASSLPDRLSGANVLTF. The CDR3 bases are TGTGCCAGCAGCTTGCCGGACAGGCTGTCTGGGGCCAACGTCCTGACTTTC. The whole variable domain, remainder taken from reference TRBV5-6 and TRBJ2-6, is DAGVTQSPTHLIKTRGQQVTLRCSPKSGHDTVSWYQQALGQGPQFIFQYYEEEERQRGNFPDRFSGHQFPNYSSELNVNALLLGDSALYLCASSLPDRLSGANVLTFGAGSRLTVL.

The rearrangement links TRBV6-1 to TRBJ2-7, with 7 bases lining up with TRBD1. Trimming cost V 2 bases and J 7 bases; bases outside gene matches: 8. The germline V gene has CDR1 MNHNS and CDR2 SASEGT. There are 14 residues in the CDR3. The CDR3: CASSERTGGGEQYF. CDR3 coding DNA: TGTGCCAGCAGTGAAAGGACAGGTGGTGGTGAGCAGTACTTC.

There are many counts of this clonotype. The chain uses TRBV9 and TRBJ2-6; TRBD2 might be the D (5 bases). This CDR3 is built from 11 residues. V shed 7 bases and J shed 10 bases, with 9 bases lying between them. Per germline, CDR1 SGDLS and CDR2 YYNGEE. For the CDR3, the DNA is TGTGCCAGCCAGAGGAGGAACGTCCTGACTTTC. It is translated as CASQRRNVLTF. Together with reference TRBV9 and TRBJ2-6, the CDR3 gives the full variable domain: DSGVTQTPKHLITATGQRVTLRCSPRSGDLSVYWYQQSLDQGLQFLIQYYNGEERAKGNILERFSAQQFPDLHSELNLSSLELGDSALYFCASQRRNVLTFGAGSRLTVL.

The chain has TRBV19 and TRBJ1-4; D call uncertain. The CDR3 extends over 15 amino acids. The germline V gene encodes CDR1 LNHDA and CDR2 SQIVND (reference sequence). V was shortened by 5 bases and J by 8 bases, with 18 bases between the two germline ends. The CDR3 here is CASSVSEGAYEKLFF. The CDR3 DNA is TGTGCCAGTAGTGTTTCCGAGGGTGCCTACGAAAAACTGTTTTTT.

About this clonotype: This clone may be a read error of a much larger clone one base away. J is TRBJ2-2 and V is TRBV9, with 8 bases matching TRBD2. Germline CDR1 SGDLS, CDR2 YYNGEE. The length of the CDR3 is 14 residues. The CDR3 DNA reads TGTGCCAGCAGCGCACCGGGGGGGGCCGGGGAGCTGTTGTTT. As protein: CASSAPGGAGELLF.

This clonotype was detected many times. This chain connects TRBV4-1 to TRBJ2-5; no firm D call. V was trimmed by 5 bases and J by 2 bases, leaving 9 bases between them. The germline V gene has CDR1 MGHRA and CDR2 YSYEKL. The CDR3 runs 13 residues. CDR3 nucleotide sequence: TGCGCCAGCAGCGAGGCTGGACAAGAGACCCAGTACTTC. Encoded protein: CASSEAGQETQYF.

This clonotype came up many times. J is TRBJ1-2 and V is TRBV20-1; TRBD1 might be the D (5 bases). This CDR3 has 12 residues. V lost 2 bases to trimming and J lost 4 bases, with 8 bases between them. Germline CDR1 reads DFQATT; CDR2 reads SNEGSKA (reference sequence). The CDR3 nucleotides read TGCAGTGCTAGATCAGGGTTCTATGGCTACACCTTC. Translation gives CSARSGFYGYTF.